This T cell receptor beta chain is from a study of cytomegalovirus exposure and HLA in healthy donors. Points from the study as a whole: Trimming of TCR beta V- and J-genes showed a link, identified in a later analysis, to a missense DCLRE1C variant. The authors listed 150 or so TCR beta chains as cytomegalovirus-associated.

With regard to this clone: Its antigen is undetermined.

The CDR3 sequence is 15 residues long. CDR1 is SEHNR, CDR2 FQNEAQ, per germline (reference sequence). V lost 2 bases, J lost 5 bases, and 6 bases stayed unmatched. PCR was performed using 60 Vbeta and 13 Jbeta primers. Authors' processing steps: Some 11 million of the approximately 80 million unique TCR beta chains counted in a later analysis were shared. The assay was immunoSEQ multiplex PCR, and TCRdb's table has in-frame clones only and misses some. V, J and clone size are those of that table, while D and trimming were read from the DNA. The table lists about 130,000 clones, roughly 78% of them singletons, with 5% to 8.5% in the top ten.

The source material was PBMCs. The sequence was collected from a man in his forties in good health and CMV-seropositive. The genes are TRBV7-9 and TRBJ2-3, with TRBD2 matching 8 bases. This CDR3 is CASSLFTGGVDTQYF. The CDR3, as DNA: TGTGCCAGCAGCTTATTTACGGGAGGGGTAGATACGCAGTATTTT.